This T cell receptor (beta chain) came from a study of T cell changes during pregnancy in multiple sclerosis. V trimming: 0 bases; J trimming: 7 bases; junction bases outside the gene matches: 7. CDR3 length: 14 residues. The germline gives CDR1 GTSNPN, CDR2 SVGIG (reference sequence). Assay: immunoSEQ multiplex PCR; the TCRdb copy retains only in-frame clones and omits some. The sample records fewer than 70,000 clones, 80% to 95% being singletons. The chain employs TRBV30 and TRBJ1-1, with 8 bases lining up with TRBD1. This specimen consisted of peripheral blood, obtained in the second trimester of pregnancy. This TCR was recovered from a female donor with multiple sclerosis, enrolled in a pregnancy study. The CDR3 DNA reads TGTGCCTGGAGTGTTGCCAGGGGGCGTGGTGAAGCTTTCTTT. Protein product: CAWSVARGRGEAFF.